This T cell receptor (beta chain) was recovered during a study of T-cell memory formation after mild COVID-19. The ends were cut back, 3 bases at V and 5 bases at J, with 16 bases in the middle. The CDR3 has 15 amino acids. Germline values: CDR1 SEHNR, CDR2 FQNEAQ (reference sequence). TCRdb redid the calling of the 5' RACE reads with MiXCR, one entry per CDR3 protein. The sample has roughly 170,000 distinct CDR3 sequences; 15% to 20% are singletons. The sample was PBMCs or a T cell subset sorted from them (not recorded which). The V and J genes are TRBV7-9 and TRBJ1-1; D is perhaps TRBD1 (6 bases). The receptor comes from a man between 18 and 29 years old who had mild COVID-19 (a few samples of this study predate the infection). Cell type and time point are not known. The CDR3 bases are TGTGCCAGCAGCTTGAGCGTCGGGGGGCTGACTGAAGCTTTCTTT. Protein sequence: CASSLSVGGLTEAFF.